This T cell receptor (beta chain) was recovered during a study of regulatory T cells in long-lasting Graves disease. As concerns this clonotype: Its specificity is not known.

Notes on the study in general: Persistent disease was associated with favored TRBV28 usage and with favored use of TRBJ1-2 and TRBJ2-5. Persistent patients shared more public clonotypes (around 2,500) than newly diagnosed patients (around 1,000).

Time point described: newly diagnosed GD, antithyroid drugs for less than 3 months. Construction of the TCR library relied on RNA isolated from PBMCs. Germline V gene lookup returns CDR1 MNHEY and CDR2 SVGAGI. Germline trimming cut 0 bases from V and 0 bases from J; bases unmatched to any gene: 2. The CDR3 runs 17 residues. Researchers made TCR beta libraries by using iRepertoire HTBI primers and running Arm-PCR on CDR3 regions. Using its own MiXCR run on the multiplex PCR reads, TCRdb lists one record per CDR3 protein. The sample shows approximately 540,000 distinct CDR3 sequences, around 11% of them seen only once. The same data also contributed to another study, on T cells in Graves' hyperthyroidism and ophthalmopathy. That study adds: First-round RT-PCR with HTBI primers amplified the TCR CDR3 region. Stable hyperthyroidism and ophthalmopathy were separated using 13 V-J signatures.

The rearrangement joins TRBV6-5 to TRBJ1-6, with TRBD1 identical over 7 bases. This TCR was sampled from a woman in her thirties with Graves disease. The sample was peripheral blood mononuclear cells (PBMCs), taken at new diagnosis, from a patient treated with antithyroid drugs. DNA of the CDR3: TGTGCCAGCAGTTACTCGACAGGGAGCTCCTATAATTCACCCCTCCACTTT. Translated: CASSYSTGSSYNSPLHF.